The 9 T cell receptor beta chains given below trace back to one sample, sequenced in a study of cytomegalovirus exposure and HLA in healthy donors. Primers for the PCR totalled 60 Vbeta and 13 Jbeta. Method: immunoSEQ multiplex PCR; TCRdb's copy keeps in-frame clones and lacks some. Recorded here are 90,000 to 100,000 clones; the top ten clones represent 3% to 4%. What was sequenced was PBMCs. These receptors all stem from a woman in her 30s in good health and CMV-seronegative.

V is TRBV10-2 and J is TRBJ2-7, with D perhaps TRBD2 (6 bases). The germline V gene has CDR1 WSHSY and CDR2 SAAADI. CDR3 length equals 11 residues. The V and J ends lost 10 bases and 3 bases respectively, with 10 bases between them. The chain's CDR3 is CATQEGYEQYF. CDR3 DNA sequence: TGCGCCACCCAGGAGGGCTACGAGCAGTACTTC.

The V and J genes are TRBV27 and TRBJ2-3; TRBD2 aligns across 10 bases. Germline values: CDR1 MNHEY, CDR2 SMNVEV (reference sequence). J lost 1 base, V lost 6 bases, and 4 bases had no gene match. CDR3 length equals 15 residues. The CDR3 is CASSPGTSGTDTQYF. CDR3 nucleotides: TGTGCCAGCAGCCCCGGGACTAGCGGCACAGATACGCAGTATTTT.

CDR3 sequence reads: CASSESGDLSNGELFF. The CDR3 nucleotides are TGTGCCAGCAGTGAATCGGGGGATTTGAGTAACGGGGAGCTGTTTTTT. The V call is TRBV6-4, the J call TRBJ2-2; perhaps TRBD2 as D (6 bases). Per the germline V gene, CDR1 is MRHNA and CDR2 is SNTAGT. V was shortened by 3 bases and J by 7 bases, with 18 bases between the two germline ends. This CDR3 comprises 16 residues.

The gene calls are TRBV7-2 and TRBJ1-5, with TRBD1 matching over 8 bases. Trimming at V came to 5 bases and at J to 7 bases, leaving 7 bases not matched to a gene. This CDR3 is built from 14 residues. Germline V lookup: CDR1 SGHTA, CDR2 FQGNSA. This CDR3 reads CASSADRGSQPQHF. The DNA of the CDR3 is TGTGCCAGCAGCGCCGACAGGGGCAGCCAGCCCCAGCATTTT.

The chain joins TRBV6-1 to TRBJ1-1; TRBD1 matches at 7 bases. Trimming cost V 5 bases and J 0 bases; bases outside gene matches: 3. The CDR3 has 14 residues. CDR1 and CDR2 from the germline V gene are MNHNS and SASEGT. CDR3 coding DNA: TGTGCCAGCAGTCCGACAGGGCTGAACACTGAAGCTTTCTTT. It yields the protein CASSPTGLNTEAFF.

The J gene is TRBJ2-7, the V gene TRBV11-3; unclear D gene. The CDR3 spans 13 residues. Deletions cut 3 bases from V and 5 bases from J, with 11 bases between. Germline loops: CDR1 SGHNT, CDR2 YENEEA. In DNA, the CDR3 is TGTGCCAGCAGCTTTTTTCGAGAAAACGAGCAGTACTTC. This codes for CASSFFRENEQYF.

V gene TRBV19 combines with J gene TRBJ2-7; 10 bases are shared with TRBD1. CDR1 and CDR2 from the germline V gene are LNHDA and SQIVND (reference sequence). V trimming: 5 bases; J trimming: 1 base; junction bases outside the gene matches: 5. The CDR3 is 15 residues long. CDR3 nucleotide sequence: TGTGCCAGTAGTGACCGGGACAGGGGATCCTACGAGCAGTACTTC. This gives the protein CASSDRDRGSYEQYF.

CDR3 sequence reads: CASDLRTGGTNEQFF. The CDR3 nucleotides read TGTGCCAGTGACTTAAGGACAGGTGGGACCAATGAGCAGTTCTTC. This chain links TRBV19 with TRBJ2-1; 7 nucleotides line up with TRBD1. The CDR3 spans 15 residues. V shed 8 bases, J shed 6 bases, and the junction held 13 bases outside the gene matches. Germline V gene sequence: CDR1 LNHDA, CDR2 SQIVND (reference sequence).

The chain couples TRBV25-1 to TRBJ2-7; perhaps TRBD2 as D (5 bases). Trimming left V 3 bases short and J 2 bases short, with 17 bases between. Germline loops: CDR1 MGHDK, CDR2 SYGVNS. The CDR3 extends over 16 amino acids. CDR3 protein: CASSEEGSGLTYEQYF. In nucleotides, the CDR3 is TGTGCCAGCAGTGAGGAAGGTTCTGGACTTACCTACGAGCAGTACTTC.